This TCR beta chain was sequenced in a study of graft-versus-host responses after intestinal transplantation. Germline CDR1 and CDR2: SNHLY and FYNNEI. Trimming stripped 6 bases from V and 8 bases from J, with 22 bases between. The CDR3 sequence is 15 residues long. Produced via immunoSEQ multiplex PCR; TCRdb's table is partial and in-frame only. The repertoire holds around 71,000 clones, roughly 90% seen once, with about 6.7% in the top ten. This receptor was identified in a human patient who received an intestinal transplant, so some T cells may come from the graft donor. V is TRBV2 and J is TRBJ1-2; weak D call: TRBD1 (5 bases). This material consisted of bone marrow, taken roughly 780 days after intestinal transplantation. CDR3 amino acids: CASRGVGTQVGGYTF. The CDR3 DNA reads TGTGCCAGCAGAGGGGTCGGGACCCAGGTGGGCGGCTACACCTTC. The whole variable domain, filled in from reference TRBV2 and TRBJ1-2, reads EPEVTQTPSHQVTQMGQEVILRCVPISNHLYFYWYRQILGQKVEFLVSFYNNEISEKSEIFDDQFSVERPDGSNFTLKIRSTKLEDSAMYFCASRGVGTQVGGYTFGSGTRLTVV.